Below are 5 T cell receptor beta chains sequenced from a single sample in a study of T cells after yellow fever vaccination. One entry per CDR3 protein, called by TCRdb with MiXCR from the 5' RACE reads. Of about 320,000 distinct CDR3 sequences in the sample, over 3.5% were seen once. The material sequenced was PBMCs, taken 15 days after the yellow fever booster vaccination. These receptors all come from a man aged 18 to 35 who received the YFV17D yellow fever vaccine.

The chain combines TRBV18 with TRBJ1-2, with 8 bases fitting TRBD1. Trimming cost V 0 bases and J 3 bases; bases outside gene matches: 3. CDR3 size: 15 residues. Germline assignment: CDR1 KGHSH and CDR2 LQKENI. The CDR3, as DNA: TGTGCCAGCTCACCACCAAGGACAGGGTACTATGGCTACACCTTC. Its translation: CASSPPRTGYYGYTF.

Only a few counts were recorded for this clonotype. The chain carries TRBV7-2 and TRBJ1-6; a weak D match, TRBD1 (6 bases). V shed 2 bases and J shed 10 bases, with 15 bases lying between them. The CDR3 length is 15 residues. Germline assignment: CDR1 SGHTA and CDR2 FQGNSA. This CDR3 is CASSLRQVRGSPLHF. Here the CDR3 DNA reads TGTGCCAGCAGCTTAAGACAGGTCCGGGGGTCACCCCTCCACTTT.

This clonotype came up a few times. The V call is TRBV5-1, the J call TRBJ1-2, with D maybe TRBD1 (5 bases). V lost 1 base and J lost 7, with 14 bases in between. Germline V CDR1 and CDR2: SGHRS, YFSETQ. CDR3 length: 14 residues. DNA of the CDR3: TGCGCCAGCAGCTTGTCGACGGGGGACCCTGGCTACACCTTC. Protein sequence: CASSLSTGDPGYTF.

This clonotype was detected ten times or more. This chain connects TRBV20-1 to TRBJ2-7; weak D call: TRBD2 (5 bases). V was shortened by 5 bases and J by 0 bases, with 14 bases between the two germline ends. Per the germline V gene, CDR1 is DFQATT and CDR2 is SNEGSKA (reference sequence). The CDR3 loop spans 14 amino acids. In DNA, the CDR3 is TGCAGTGCTCCCCGCACGGGGAACTCCTACGAGCAGTACGTC. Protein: CSAPRTGNSYEQYV.

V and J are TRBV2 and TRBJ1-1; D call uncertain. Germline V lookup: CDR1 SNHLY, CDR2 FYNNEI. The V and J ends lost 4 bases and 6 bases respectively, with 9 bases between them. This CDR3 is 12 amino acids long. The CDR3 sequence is CASSGEVAEAFF. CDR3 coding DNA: TGTGCCAGCAGTGGGGAAGTCGCTGAAGCTTTCTTT.